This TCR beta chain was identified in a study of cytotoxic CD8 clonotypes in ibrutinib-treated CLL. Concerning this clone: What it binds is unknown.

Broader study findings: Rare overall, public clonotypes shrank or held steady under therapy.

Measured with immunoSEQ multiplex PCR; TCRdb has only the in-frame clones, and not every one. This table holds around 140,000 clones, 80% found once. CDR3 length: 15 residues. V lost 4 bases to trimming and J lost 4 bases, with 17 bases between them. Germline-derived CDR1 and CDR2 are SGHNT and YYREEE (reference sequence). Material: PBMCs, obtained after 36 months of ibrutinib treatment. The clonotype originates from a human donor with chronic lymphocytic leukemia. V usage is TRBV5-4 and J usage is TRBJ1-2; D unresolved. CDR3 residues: CASSPTLGGPYGYTF. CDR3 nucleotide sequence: TGTGCCAGCAGCCCCACCCTAGGTGGCCCCTATGGCTACACCTTC.